The sequence of this T cell receptor (beta chain) was determined in a study of OX40 agonist ivuxolimab in advanced cancers. Study-level information: Patients' therapy was ivuxolimab, an antibody that acts as an agonist of OX40 (CD134). At approximately 83% male, the cohort had a mean age of about 60 years, ranging from 23 to 79. Earlier treatment with anti-PD-1, anti-PD-L1 or anti-CTLA-4 was permitted, and roughly 40% had received some.

Study-wide findings and caveats: In a subset of nonresponders, normalized T-cell clonal expansion was also low.

Germline-derived CDR1 and CDR2 are SGHVS and FQNEAQ. V lost 6 bases and J lost 4, with 8 bases in between. The CDR3 consists of 12 residues. Of note for this clone: Antigen specificity is unknown.

This table comes from immunoSEQ multiplex PCR, and its TCRdb copy is limited to in-frame clones, with some not included. The top ten clones hold approximately 4% of a sample with roughly 60,000 clones, around four fifths of them seen once. This clonotype was sampled from an adult with an advanced solid tumor such as melanoma, head and neck, liver or kidney cancer. The chain couples TRBV7-8 to TRBJ2-3, with D maybe TRBD1 (6 bases). Sequencing was performed on CD4+ or CD8+ T cells sorted from blood, taken in a trial of the OX40 agonist ivuxolimab. The CDR3 DNA sequence: TGTGCCAGCAGTTCAGGGGCAGATACGCAGTATTTT. Translating it yields CASSSGADTQYF.